This TCR beta chain was captured in a study of blood T cell repertoires in COVID-19. The CDR3 length is 13 residues. The germline V gene has CDR1 LNHDA and CDR2 SQIVND (reference sequence). Trimming removed 5 bases from V and 5 bases from J, with 12 bases in between. Assay: immunoSEQ multiplex PCR; the TCRdb copy retains only in-frame clones and omits some. Of some 130,000 clones listed, about 80% are singletons. V usage is TRBV19 and J usage is TRBJ1-2; D uncertain. Sequencing was done on a sample of peripheral blood. This TCR was sampled from a woman in her 50s with acute or convalescent COVID-19. CDR3 loop: CASSPQQIYGYTF. The CDR3 nucleotides read TGTGCCAGTAGTCCACAACAGATTTATGGCTACACCTTC. The variable domain in full, with the rest retrieved from reference TRBV19 and TRBJ1-2, is DGGITQSPKYLFRKEGQNVTLSCEQNLNHDAMYWYRQDPGQGLRLIYYSQIVNDFQKGDIAEGYSVSREKKESFPLTVTSAQKNPTAFYLCASSPQQIYGYTFGSGTRLTVV.